This passage covers 3 T cell receptor beta chains from one sample sequenced in a study of control samples from healthy donors and cancer patients. The table came from immunoSEQ multiplex PCR; TCRdb's copy has only in-frame clones and leaves some out. This table has roughly 130,000 clones, about 94% appearing once. Sequences were obtained from blood. Source of these receptors: a man aged 25-45 years in good health.

V gene TRBV27 combines with J gene TRBJ2-7; 9 positions agree with TRBD1. Germline V gene sequence: CDR1 MNHEY, CDR2 SMNVEV (reference sequence). After removal of 5 bases from V and 4 bases from J, the junction contained 9 bases not matched to a gene. This CDR3 comprises 15 residues. The DNA of the CDR3 is TGTGCCAGCAGTCAGGCCGGGACAGGGTGGTACGAGCAGTACTTC. Amino acid sequence: CASSQAGTGWYEQYF.

In this sample, this clone turned up once. V is TRBV7-9 and J is TRBJ2-3; D not certain. Trimming cost V 1 base and J 10 bases, with 12 bases left between them. This CDR3 has 13 residues. Per the germline V gene, CDR1 is SEHNR and CDR2 is FQNEAQ (reference sequence). For the CDR3, the DNA is TGTGCCAGCAGCTTAGTCGGGCCCCAACCGCAGTATTTT. Translated, it gives CASSLVGPQPQYF.

The chain uses TRBV28 and TRBJ2-3; 9 nucleotides agree with TRBD1. CDR3 length: 17 amino acids. Looked up from germline, CDR1 is MDHEN and CDR2 is SYDVKM. V shed 3 bases, J shed 3 bases, and the junction held 10 bases outside the gene matches. The CDR3 region has the DNA TGTGCCAGCAGTTTCCTTCCGGGACAGGGATCTACAGATACGCAGTATTTT. Translation: CASSFLPGQGSTDTQYF.